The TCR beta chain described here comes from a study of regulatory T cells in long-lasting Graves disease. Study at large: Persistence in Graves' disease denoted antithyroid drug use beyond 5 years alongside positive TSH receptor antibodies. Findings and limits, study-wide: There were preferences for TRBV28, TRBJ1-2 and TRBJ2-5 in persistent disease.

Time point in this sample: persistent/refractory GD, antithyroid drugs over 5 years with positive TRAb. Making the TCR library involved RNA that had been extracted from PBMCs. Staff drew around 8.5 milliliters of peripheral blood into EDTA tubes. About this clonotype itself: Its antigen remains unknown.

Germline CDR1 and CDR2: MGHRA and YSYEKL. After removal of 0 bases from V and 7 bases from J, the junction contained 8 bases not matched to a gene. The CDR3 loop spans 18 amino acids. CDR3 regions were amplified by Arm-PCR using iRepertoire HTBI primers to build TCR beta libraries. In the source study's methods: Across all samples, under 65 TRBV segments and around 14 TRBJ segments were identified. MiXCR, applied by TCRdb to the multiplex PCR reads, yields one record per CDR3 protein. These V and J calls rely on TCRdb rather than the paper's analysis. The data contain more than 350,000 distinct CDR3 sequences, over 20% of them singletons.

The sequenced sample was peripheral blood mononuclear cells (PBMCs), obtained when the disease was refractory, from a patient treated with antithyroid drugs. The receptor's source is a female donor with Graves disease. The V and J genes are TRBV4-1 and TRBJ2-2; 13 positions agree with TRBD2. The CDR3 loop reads CASSQDRTSGSFNGELFF. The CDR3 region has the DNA TGCGCCAGCAGCCAAGACCGGACTAGCGGGAGTTTTAACGGGGAGCTGTTTTTT.